This TCR beta chain was obtained from a study of T cells in Graves' hyperthyroidism and ophthalmopathy. Study-wide results and caveats: Model predictions of ophthalmopathy came a median around 7.1 months before onset.

The V gene end was trimmed by 4 bases and the J gene end by 6 bases; junction bases not matched to a gene: 11. Germline lookup yields CDR1 SGHTA and CDR2 FQGNSA. CDR3 length: 15 amino acids. Amplification yielded TCR beta CDR3 regions, with RNA transcripts as the source. HTBI primers were employed in a first-round RT-PCR of the TCR CDR3. One entry per CDR3 protein results from TCRdb running MiXCR on the multiplex PCR reads. The sample consists of hundreds of thousands of distinct CDR3 sequences, about 15% of them appearing once. This clonotype has only a few counts. Its specificity is unknown. This TCR was sampled from a woman between 18 and 30 years old with Graves' hyperthyroidism. Sequences were obtained from blood. V and J are TRBV7-2 and TRBJ2-5; 7 positions agree with TRBD2. CDR3 nucleotides: TGTGCCAGCAGCTCCAGAGCCGCGGGAGTGAAGACCCAGTACTTC. Translation: CASSSRAAGVKTQYF.